The rows below give T cell receptor beta chains drawn from one sample of a study of T cells in Graves' hyperthyroidism and ophthalmopathy. From the multiplex PCR reads, TCRdb called clonotypes with MiXCR, one entry per CDR3 protein. The top ten hold 47% of the sample, which has 500,000 to 600,000 distinct CDR3 sequences, nearly 20% seen once. The sample was blood. The receptor set was obtained from a man aged 35 to 55 with Graves' ophthalmopathy. The CDR3 runs from the conserved cysteine through the conserved F or W. The order of the fields is D gene, J gene, V gene, clone size, CDR3 protein, CDR3 DNA. A D gene is named only where the DNA matches it firmly. The size entry is marked missing in some rows and otherwise reads once, few, many or a size class.

D gene: -
J gene: TRBJ2-1
V gene: TRBV20-1
clone size: many
CDR3 protein: CSASERSAGHYNEQFF
CDR3 DNA: TGCAGTGCTAGCGAGAGGTCAGCGGGACATTACAATGAGCAGTTCTTC

D gene: -
J gene: TRBJ2-2
V gene: TRBV28
clone size: -
CDR3 protein: CASLGRRAGGELFF
CDR3 DNA: TGTGCCAGCCTGGGTCGCAGGGCTGGCGGGGAGCTGTTTTTT

D gene: -
J gene: TRBJ2-7
V gene: TRBV28
clone size: many
CDR3 protein: CASSSNGMSSYEQYF
CDR3 DNA: TGTGCCAGCAGTTCAAACGGGATGAGCTCCTACGAGCAGTACTTC

D gene: TRBD1
J gene: TRBJ2-3
V gene: TRBV15
clone size: -
CDR3 protein: CATSGGGTGNTDTQYF
CDR3 DNA: TGTGCCACCAGCGGGGGCGGGACAGGGAACACAGATACGCAGTATTTT

D gene: -
J gene: TRBJ2-2
V gene: TRBV20-1
clone size: -
CDR3 protein: CSARDMRDTGELFF
CDR3 DNA: TGCAGTGCTAGAGATATGAGGGACACCGGGGAGCTGTTTTTT

D gene: TRBD2
J gene: TRBJ2-1
V gene: TRBV6-1
clone size: few
CDR3 protein: CASETSGSRRNEQFF
CDR3 DNA: TGTGCCAGCGAAACTAGCGGGAGTCGTCGCAATGAGCAGTTCTTC

D gene: -
J gene: TRBJ2-7
V gene: TRBV28
clone size: many
CDR3 protein: CASSITGLTYEQYF
CDR3 DNA: TGTGCCAGCAGTATAACGGGACTTACCTACGAGCAGTACTTC

D gene: -
J gene: TRBJ2-7
V gene: TRBV9
clone size: few
CDR3 protein: CASSARYSYEQYF
CDR3 DNA: TGTGCCAGCAGCGCCCGTTACTCCTACGAGCAGTACTTC

D gene: -
J gene: TRBJ2-3
V gene: TRBV7-9
clone size: -
CDR3 protein: CASSLNLRSSGTDTQYF
CDR3 DNA: TGTGCCAGCAGCCTAAACCTGAGGTCTAGCGGCACAGATACGCAGTATTTT

D gene: -
J gene: TRBJ2-5
V gene: TRBV7-9
clone size: -
CDR3 protein: CASSFYTGEETQYF
CDR3 DNA: TGTGCCAGCAGCTTTTACACCGGGGAAGAGACCCAGTACTTC

D gene: TRBD1
J gene: TRBJ1-1
V gene: TRBV9
clone size: -
CDR3 protein: CASSVTGEGYTEAFF
CDR3 DNA: TGTGCCAGCAGCGTGACAGGGGAGGGGTACACTGAAGCTTTCTTT

D gene: -
J gene: TRBJ1-6
V gene: TRBV7-3
clone size: -
CDR3 protein: CASSLLYNSPLHF
CDR3 DNA: TGTGCCAGCAGCTTACTGTATAATTCACCCCTCCACTTT

D gene: TRBD1
J gene: TRBJ2-7
V gene: TRBV9
clone size: few
CDR3 protein: CASSSGRDRVDEQYF
CDR3 DNA: TGTGCCAGCAGCTCAGGTAGGGACAGGGTCGACGAGCAGTACTTC

D gene: -
J gene: TRBJ1-1
V gene: TRBV5-1
clone size: many
CDR3 protein: CASSYHRVGTEAFF
CDR3 DNA: TGCGCCAGCAGCTACCACAGGGTTGGCACTGAAGCTTTCTTT

D gene: -
J gene: TRBJ2-2
V gene: TRBV7-2
clone size: -
CDR3 protein: CASSLRRTGELFF
CDR3 DNA: TGTGCCAGCAGCTTGCGTAGGACCGGGGAGCTGTTTTTT

D gene: -
J gene: TRBJ2-7
V gene: TRBV11-2
clone size: -
CDR3 protein: CASSLDRGVAFYEQYF
CDR3 DNA: TGTGCCAGCAGCTTAGACAGGGGGGTGGCCTTCTACGAGCAGTACTTC

D gene: -
J gene: TRBJ2-3
V gene: TRBV6-1
clone size: few
CDR3 protein: CASSLPGLTDTQYF
CDR3 DNA: TGTGCCAGCAGTCTCCCTGGGCTTACAGATACGCAGTATTTT

D gene: -
J gene: TRBJ2-7
V gene: TRBV10-3
clone size: few
CDR3 protein: CATLLDERREQYF
CDR3 DNA: TGTGCCACCCTTTTAGACGAAAGACGGGAGCAGTACTTC

D gene: -
J gene: TRBJ1-1
V gene: TRBV29-1
clone size: few
CDR3 protein: CSVVSGGEAFF
CDR3 DNA: TGCAGCGTTGTTAGTGGGGGTGAAGCTTTCTTT

D gene: -
J gene: TRBJ1-1
V gene: TRBV2
clone size: many
CDR3 protein: CASSRQAMNTEAFF
CDR3 DNA: TGTGCCAGCAGTCGACAGGCTATGAACACTGAAGCTTTCTTT

D gene: -
J gene: TRBJ2-3
V gene: TRBV27
clone size: many
CDR3 protein: CASSSRRDTDTQYF
CDR3 DNA: TGTGCCAGCAGTTCGAGACGGGACACAGATACGCAGTATTTT

D gene: TRBD2
J gene: TRBJ2-1
V gene: TRBV9
clone size: -
CDR3 protein: CASSVGTSGSYNEQFF
CDR3 DNA: TGTGCCAGCAGCGTAGGGACTAGCGGGAGCTACAATGAGCAGTTCTTC

D gene: -
J gene: TRBJ2-7
V gene: TRBV20-1
clone size: -
CDR3 protein: CSASNLISSSYEQYF
CDR3 DNA: TGCAGTGCTAGTAATCTGATTAGTAGCTCCTACGAGCAGTACTTC

D gene: -
J gene: TRBJ2-7
V gene: TRBV7-9
clone size: many
CDR3 protein: CASSSWGDYEQYF
CDR3 DNA: TGTGCCAGCAGCTCCTGGGGGGACTACGAGCAGTACTTC

D gene: -
J gene: TRBJ1-1
V gene: TRBV19
clone size: -
CDR3 protein: CASSIFSMNTEAFF
CDR3 DNA: TGTGCCAGTAGTATATTTTCCATGAACACTGAAGCTTTCTTT

D gene: -
J gene: TRBJ2-7
V gene: TRBV12-3/TRBV12-4
clone size: few
CDR3 protein: CASSANRDPQQYF
CDR3 DNA: TGTGCCAGCAGTGCTAACCGGGACCCTCAGCAGTACTTC

D gene: -
J gene: TRBJ1-2
V gene: TRBV20-1
clone size: few
CDR3 protein: CSARDPGWVGTPNYGYTF
CDR3 DNA: TGCAGTGCTAGAGATCCCGGTTGGGTGGGGACTCCTAACTATGGCTACACCTTC

D gene: -
J gene: TRBJ2-3
V gene: TRBV19
clone size: few
CDR3 protein: CASKDSAGTDTQYF
CDR3 DNA: TGTGCCAGTAAGGACTCCGCCGGCACAGATACGCAGTATTTT

D gene: TRBD2
J gene: TRBJ2-3
V gene: TRBV11-2
clone size: many
CDR3 protein: CASRATSGDTDTQYF
CDR3 DNA: TGTGCCAGCAGAGCGACTAGCGGGGACACAGATACGCAGTATTTT

D gene: -
J gene: TRBJ1-5
V gene: TRBV6-1
clone size: -
CDR3 protein: CASLEGWGNQPQHF
CDR3 DNA: TGTGCCAGCCTGGAGGGGTGGGGCAATCAGCCCCAGCATTTT

D gene: -
J gene: TRBJ1-6
V gene: TRBV7-9
clone size: few
CDR3 protein: CASSRGTVNSPLHF
CDR3 DNA: TGTGCCAGCAGCCGCGGGACCGTTAATTCACCCCTCCACTTT

D gene: -
J gene: TRBJ1-5
V gene: TRBV5-4
clone size: few
CDR3 protein: CASSFGVTGAQHF
CDR3 DNA: TGTGCCAGCAGCTTTGGGGTCACGGGAGCCCAGCATTTT

D gene: TRBD2
J gene: TRBJ2-5
V gene: TRBV7-8
clone size: many
CDR3 protein: CASSLSTSGRPQETQYF
CDR3 DNA: TGTGCCAGCAGCTTAAGTACTAGCGGGCGGCCTCAAGAGACCCAGTACTTC

D gene: -
J gene: TRBJ2-7
V gene: TRBV19
clone size: few
CDR3 protein: CASSTPLGANLYEQYF
CDR3 DNA: TGTGCCAGTAGTACCCCACTAGGGGCAAACCTCTACGAGCAGTACTTC

D gene: TRBD2
J gene: TRBJ2-5
V gene: TRBV3-1
clone size: -
CDR3 protein: CASSRGLAGGYETQYF
CDR3 DNA: TGTGCCAGCAGCCGGGGACTAGCGGGGGGGTATGAGACCCAGTACTTC

D gene: -
J gene: TRBJ1-1
V gene: TRBV11-2
clone size: many
CDR3 protein: CASSLVMGRNTEAFF
CDR3 DNA: TGTGCCAGCAGCTTAGTGATGGGCAGAAACACTGAAGCTTTCTTT